The sequence of this TCR beta chain was determined in a study of technical replicates of blood from a handful of donors. TCRdb's copy holds only in-frame clones and misses some; the assay was immunoSEQ multiplex PCR. The repertoire holds around 50,000 clones, with more than 95% as singletons. Germline V lookup: CDR1 SGHAT, CDR2 FQNNGV. Unmatched junction bases numbered 5, after V lost 2 bases and J lost 6 bases. This CDR3 is 15 amino acids long. The sequence was collected from a human donor in good health. The source material was T cells isolated from PBMCs. V usage is TRBV11-2 and J usage is TRBJ2-7; the match to TRBD1 covers 12 bases. CDR3 amino acids: CASSLFGTGGGEQYF. The DNA of the CDR3 is TGTGCCAGCAGCTTATTCGGGACAGGGGGCGGCGAGCAGTACTTC.